Shown below are 31 T cell receptor beta chains from a single sample sequenced in a study of shared clonotypes between healthy human individuals. Repertoires were generated with immunoSEQ multiplex PCR, while TCRdb's copy carries only in-frame clones and drops some. The data hold roughly 1,500,000 clones, with around 98.5% observed a single time. Sequenced input: naive CD4+ T cells sorted from blood. Subset reported: CD45RA+ positively selected. The source is a man under 40 in good health.

This chain links TRBV28 with TRBJ2-7, with a weak D call TRBD1 (6 bases). Trimming took 6 bases from V and 3 from J, leaving 15 bases between them. This CDR3 has 14 amino acids. Per the germline V gene, CDR1 is MDHEN and CDR2 is SYDVKM. The CDR3 sequence: CASRAQGGLYEQYF. In DNA form, the CDR3 reads TGTGCCAGCAGGGCACAGGGTGGTCTCTACGAGCAGTACTTC.

The chain joins TRBV19 to TRBJ2-1, with 7 nucleotides matching TRBD2. From germline, CDR1 is LNHDA and CDR2 SQIVND (reference sequence). The CDR3 is 14 residues long. J was trimmed by 8 bases and V by 6 bases; bases with no gene match: 10. CDR3 loop: CASRLGEGRYEQFF. The CDR3 DNA follows: TGTGCCAGTAGGTTGGGGGAGGGCCGGTATGAGCAGTTCTTC. Complete variable domain (other parts from reference TRBV19 and TRBJ2-1): DGGITQSPKYLFRKEGQNVTLSCEQNLNHDAMYWYRQDPGQGLRLIYYSQIVNDFQKGDIAEGYSVSREKKESFPLTVTSAQKNPTAFYLCASRLGEGRYEQFFGPGTRLTVL.

The chain links TRBV4-3 to TRBJ1-2; D gene unclear. V was shortened by 0 bases and J by 1 base, with 9 bases between the two germline ends. Germline CDR1 is LGHNA and CDR2 is YSLEER. The CDR3 runs 15 residues. CDR3 sequence (DNA): TGCGCCAGCAGCCAAGATCACACCTATAACTATGGCTACACCTTC. Translated, it gives CASSQDHTYNYGYTF.

The chain couples TRBV18 to TRBJ2-5; D might be TRBD1 (6 bases). This CDR3 is built from 13 residues. Per the germline V gene, CDR1 is KGHSH and CDR2 is LQKENI. Deletions cut 6 bases from V and 8 bases from J, with 16 bases between. The CDR3 coding sequence is TGTGCCAGCTCGCTACAGGGTTGGGGAACCCAGTACTTC. Protein product: CASSLQGWGTQYF.

The chain joins TRBV19 to TRBJ2-1; D is possibly TRBD1 (5 bases). The CDR3 runs 15 residues. Germline assignment: CDR1 LNHDA and CDR2 SQIVND (reference sequence). V was clipped by 1 base and J by 6 bases, with 13 bases between them. CDR3 nucleotides: TGTGCCAGTAGTATAGTGCAGGGAAGAGGCAATGAGCAGTTCTTC. Translation: CASSIVQGRGNEQFF.

CDR3 in DNA: TGTGCCAGCAGCATCCGGGACAGGGGGCGAGATGAAGCTTTCTTT. Translation: CASSIRDRGRDEAFF. The gene calls are TRBV7-9 and TRBJ1-1; 12 nucleotides agree with TRBD1. CDR3 size: 15 residues. After removal of 5 bases from V and 7 bases from J, the junction contained 8 bases not matched to a gene. CDR1 SEHNR and CDR2 FQNEAQ come from the germline V gene (reference sequence).

The V gene is TRBV5-6, the J gene TRBJ2-5; D call uncertain. The CDR3 has 13 residues. Trimming left V 6 bases short and J 4 bases short, with 13 bases between. From germline, CDR1 is SGHDT and CDR2 YYEEEE. In DNA, the CDR3 is TGTGCCAGCATCGGCCCCGGTCGAGAGACCCAGTACTTC. Translated, it gives CASIGPGRETQYF.

The chain has TRBV2 and TRBJ2-7, with D possibly TRBD1 on 6 matching bases. In germline, CDR1 is SNHLY, CDR2 FYNNEI. Trimming removed 6 bases at V and 2 bases at J, with 20 bases between. The CDR3 covers 16 residues. CDR3 nucleotides: TGTGCCAGCAGCCCGGGCTATATGGGGGCCCCCTACGAGCAGTACTTC. As protein: CASSPGYMGAPYEQYF. The full variable domain, with the rest looked up from reference TRBV2 and TRBJ2-7, is EPEVTQTPSHQVTQMGQEVILRCVPISNHLYFYWYRQILGQKVEFLVSFYNNEISEKSEIFDDQFSVERPDGSNFTLKIRSTKLEDSAMYFCASSPGYMGAPYEQYFGPGTRLTVT.

The chain couples TRBV18 to TRBJ2-1; 7 positions match TRBD2. V lost 6 bases, J lost 4 bases, and 3 bases stayed unmatched. The CDR3 is 13 amino acids. Germline V gene sequence: CDR1 KGHSH, CDR2 LQKENI. The CDR3 protein is CASSREGYNEQFF. The CDR3 DNA is TGTGCCAGCTCTAGGGAGGGGTACAATGAGCAGTTCTTC.

V usage is TRBV6-5 and J usage is TRBJ2-7; D is undetermined. The CDR3 runs to 14 residues. The V and J ends lost 0 bases and 4 bases respectively, with 10 bases between them. From germline, CDR1 is MNHEY and CDR2 SVGAGI. CDR3 protein: CASSYSASDYEQYF. In DNA, the CDR3 is TGTGCCAGCAGTTACTCGGCCAGTGATTACGAGCAGTACTTC.

The V and J genes are TRBV5-6 and TRBJ2-7; either TRBD1 or TRBD2 may fit D (5 bases each). Germline V gene lookup returns CDR1 SGHDT and CDR2 YYEEEE. This CDR3 contains 15 residues. V shed 1 base and J shed 6 bases, with 17 bases lying between them. This CDR3 is CASSLMGTRVGEQYF. CDR3 coding DNA: TGTGCCAGCAGCTTGATGGGGACCCGAGTGGGCGAGCAGTACTTC.

The chain links TRBV7-2 to TRBJ2-1; tentative D call: TRBD2 (6 bases). The CDR3 totals 17 residues. Germline V CDR1 and CDR2: SGHTA, FQGNSA. Trimming left V 4 bases short and J 6 bases short, with 22 bases between. In nucleotides, the CDR3 is TGTGCCAGCAGCTGGAGGGTACAGCGAACCGCCGGCAATGAGCAGTTCTTC. Protein product: CASSWRVQRTAGNEQFF.

In its sample, this clone was seen once. This same CDR3 is encoded by further DNA sequences in the sample. This chain links TRBV11-2 with TRBJ2-5, with D hard to call. Looked up from germline, CDR1 is SGHAT and CDR2 is FQNNGV. The CDR3 has 11 residues. V was cut by 4 bases and J by 7 bases, with 7 bases left in between. CDR3 sequence (DNA): TGTGCCAGCAGCTCTCGTGGGACCCAGTACTTC. Protein product: CASSSRGTQYF. Full variable domain (remainder filled in from reference TRBV11-2 and TRBJ2-5): EAGVAQSPRYKIIEKRQSVAFWCNPISGHATLYWYQQILGQGPKLLIQFQNNGVVDDSQLPKDRFSAERLKGVDSTLKIQPAKLEDSAVYLCASSSRGTQYFGPGTRLLVL.

This rearrangement joins TRBV18 to TRBJ1-1; 7 bases match TRBD1. The germline V gene encodes CDR1 KGHSH and CDR2 LQKENI. Losses at the gene ends were 6 bases for V and 3 bases for J; bases not matched to a gene: 7. The CDR3 sequence is 14 residues long. The CDR3 DNA follows: TGTGCCAGCTCGCCCGGACAGGCACACACTGAAGCTTTCTTT. This sequence encodes CASSPGQAHTEAFF.

In its sample, this clone was seen once. The chain has TRBV7-9 and TRBJ1-1, with D unclear. The length of the CDR3 is 14 residues. Germline CDR1 and CDR2: SEHNR and FQNEAQ (reference sequence). Trimming took off 5 bases at V and 1 base at J, with 11 bases between the two ends. The CDR3 DNA reads as TGTGCCAGCAGCCCAGACTCCAGGAACACTGAAGCTTTCTTT. Its protein product is CASSPDSRNTEAFF. Combining the CDR3 with reference TRBV7-9 and TRBJ1-1 gives the whole variable domain DTGVSQNPRHKITKRGQNVTFRCDPISEHNRLYWYRQTLGQGPEFLTYFQNEAQLEKSRLLSDRFSAERPKGSFSTLEIQRTEQGDSAMYLCASSPDSRNTEAFFGQGTRLTVV.

The genes are TRBV18 and TRBJ2-2; TRBD2 matches at 7 bases. The V gene's germline CDR1 is KGHSH and CDR2 LQKENI. The J segment lost 6 bases and the V segment lost 2 bases, leaving 9 bases of the junction unmatched. The length of the CDR3 is 16 residues. As DNA, the CDR3 is TGTGCCAGCTCACCAAATACTGGCGGGAGACCCGGGGAGCTGTTTTTT. Translating gives CASSPNTGGRPGELFF. The variable domain in full, with the rest retrieved from reference TRBV18 and TRBJ2-2, is NAGVMQNPRHLVRRRGQEARLRCSPMKGHSHVYWYRQLPEEGLKFMVYLQKENIIDESGMPKERFSAEFPKEGPSILRIQQVVRGDSAAYFCASSPNTGGRPGELFFGEGSRLTVL.

The rearrangement joins TRBV28 to TRBJ2-1; 9 bases are a match to TRBD1. The germline V gene encodes CDR1 MDHEN and CDR2 SYDVKM. The V gene end was trimmed by 5 bases and the J gene end by 1 base; junction bases not matched to a gene: 6. CDR3 length: 16 amino acids. CDR3 sequence (DNA): TGTGCCAGCAGTACCACAGGGGGCGAGTCCTACAATGAGCAGTTCTTC. This encodes CASSTTGGESYNEQFF.

The genes are TRBV6-1 and TRBJ2-7, with a tentative D call TRBD1 (6 bases). The CDR3 spans 13 residues. V lost 7 bases to trimming and J lost 3 bases, with 13 bases between them. Germline V CDR1 and CDR2: MNHNS, SASEGT. The CDR3 sequence is CASNRQAIYEQYF. In DNA form, the CDR3 reads TGTGCCAGCAACCGACAGGCTATCTACGAGCAGTACTTC.

This chain connects TRBV10-2 to TRBJ1-2; TRBD1 might be the D (5 bases). Deletions cut 4 bases from V and 4 bases from J, with 10 bases between. The CDR3 length is 13 residues. Looked up from germline, CDR1 is WSHSY and CDR2 is SAAADI. The CDR3 reads CASSAGGVYGYTF. CDR3 nucleotide sequence: TGCGCCAGCAGTGCCGGGGGAGTCTATGGCTACACCTTC.

The chain joins TRBV11-2 to TRBJ2-2; D possibly uses TRBD1 or TRBD2 (6 bases each). The CDR3 has 16 residues. The V end lost 3 bases, the J end lost 4 bases, and 15 bases lay between the germline ends. CDR1 is SGHAT and CDR2 is FQNNGV in the germline V gene. CDR3 DNA sequence: TGTGCCAGCAGCTTCGGTACCGGGGGCGGCACCGGGGAGCTGTTTTTT. Its translation is CASSFGTGGGTGELFF.

This chain connects TRBV18 to TRBJ1-3; no clear D. V was shortened by 0 bases and J by 8 bases, with 11 bases between the two germline ends. CDR3 length: 14 amino acids. Germline CDR1 KGHSH, CDR2 LQKENI. CDR3 loop: CASSPPAAGYTIYF. CDR3 sequence (DNA): TGTGCCAGCTCACCACCGGCGGCGGGATACACCATATATTTT.

Worth noting for this clone: Additional DNA sequences in this sample encode the identical CDR3. The chain employs TRBV27 and TRBJ2-7; D might be TRBD1 or TRBD2, each matching 5 bases. The CDR3 covers 14 residues. From germline, CDR1 is MNHEY and CDR2 SMNVEV (reference sequence). V was cut by 6 bases and J by 1 base, with 13 bases left in between. The CDR3: CASSPRDGSYEQYF. The CDR3, as DNA: TGTGCCAGCAGCCCGAGGGACGGGTCCTACGAGCAGTACTTC.

V is TRBV9 and J is TRBJ2-7; 8 positions match TRBD2. V was clipped by 3 bases and J by 3 bases; unmatched bases: 8. Germline CDR1 reads SGDLS; CDR2 reads YYNGEE. There are 15 residues in the CDR3. DNA of the CDR3: TGTGCCAGCAGCGCCGGGGGGGCGACCGTCTACGAGCAGTACTTC. Encoded protein: CASSAGGATVYEQYF.

The chain links TRBV15 to TRBJ2-7, with D possibly being TRBD2 (5 bases). V was pared by 0 bases and J by 4 bases, with 16 bases between. The CDR3 is made up of 16 amino acids. The germline gives CDR1 LNHNV, CDR2 YYDKDF (reference sequence). Here the CDR3 reads CATSRDRGTLDYEQYF. In DNA, the CDR3 is TGTGCCACCAGCAGAGATCGGGGAACACTCGATTACGAGCAGTACTTC. The entire variable domain, with the rest obtained from reference TRBV15 and TRBJ2-7, is as follows: DAMVIQNPRYQVTQFGKPVTLSCSQTLNHNVMYWYQQKSSQAPKLLFHYYDKDFNNEADTPDNFQSRRPNTSFCFLDIRSPGLGDTAMYLCATSRDRGTLDYEQYFGPGTRLTVT.

The chain uses TRBV19 and TRBJ2-7; possible D gene TRBD1, 5 bases. CDR1 LNHDA and CDR2 SQIVND come from the germline V gene (reference sequence). There are 15 residues in the CDR3. Trimming took off 5 bases at V and 2 bases at J, with 16 bases between the two ends. The CDR3 sequence: CASSPQQVPTYEQYF. CDR3 coding DNA: TGTGCCAGTAGTCCCCAACAGGTTCCCACCTACGAGCAGTACTTC.

The V call is TRBV7-2, the J call TRBJ1-2; D is perhaps TRBD1 (6 bases). The CDR3 runs 14 residues. From germline, CDR1 is SGHTA and CDR2 FQGNSA. V lost 4 bases and J lost 3, with 12 bases in between. CDR3 nucleotide sequence: TGTGCCAGCAGCTCCGGGGGACAACACTATGGCTACACCTTC. This translates into CASSSGGQHYGYTF.

The chain is built from TRBV7-2 and TRBJ2-1, with TRBD2 identical over 12 bases. This CDR3 is built from 18 residues. The ends lost 5 bases at V and 4 bases at J; junction bases unmatched: 12. CDR1 is SGHTA, CDR2 FQGNSA, per germline. The CDR3 DNA follows: TGTGCCAGCAGCCCCTTAGCTAGCGGGAGGGGGACGTACAATGAGCAGTTCTTC. Translating gives CASSPLASGRGTYNEQFF. The whole variable domain, remainder taken from reference TRBV7-2 and TRBJ2-1, is GAGVSQSPSNKVTEKGKDVELRCDPISGHTALYWYRQSLGQGLEFLIYFQGNSAPDKSGLPSDRFSAERTGGSVSTLTIQRTQQEDSAVYLCASSPLASGRGTYNEQFFGPGTRLTVL.

The chain carries TRBV18 and TRBJ1-5, with TRBD1 as a possible D gene (6 bases). Germline-derived CDR1 and CDR2 are KGHSH and LQKENI. This CDR3 is 14 amino acids long. Trimming removed 5 bases at V and 5 bases at J, with 13 bases between. The CDR3 reads CASSSTGLDQPQHF. In nucleotides, the CDR3 is TGTGCCAGCTCAAGCACAGGGTTGGATCAGCCCCAGCATTTT.

This chain uses TRBV2 with TRBJ2-7, with D perhaps TRBD1 (5 bases). In germline, CDR1 is SNHLY, CDR2 FYNNEI. The CDR3 extends over 12 amino acids. V shed 6 bases and J shed 0 bases, with 6 bases lying between them. The CDR3 here is CASRDNSYEQYF. CDR3 in DNA: TGTGCCAGCAGGGACAACTCCTACGAGCAGTACTTC.

The chain uses TRBV7-2 and TRBJ1-1, with 7 nucleotides matching TRBD1. With V trimmed by 0 bases and J by 2 bases, 6 bases remained unmatched. CDR1 and CDR2 (germline): SGHTA, FQGNSA. The CDR3 loop spans 16 amino acids. For the CDR3, the DNA is TGTGCCAGCAGCTTAGCGCCTTACAGGGGAAACACTGAAGCTTTCTTT. This sequence encodes CASSLAPYRGNTEAFF.

The chain recombines TRBV4-1 with TRBJ2-3; 8 bases map to TRBD2. Trimming at V came to 0 bases and at J to 0 bases, leaving 8 bases not matched to a gene. This CDR3 spans 18 amino acids. Germline assignment: CDR1 MGHRA and CDR2 YSYEKL. The CDR3 DNA sequence: TGCGCCAGCAGCCAAGAACGGCCACTAGCGGCTAGCACAGATACGCAGTATTTT. This sequence encodes CASSQERPLAASTDTQYF.